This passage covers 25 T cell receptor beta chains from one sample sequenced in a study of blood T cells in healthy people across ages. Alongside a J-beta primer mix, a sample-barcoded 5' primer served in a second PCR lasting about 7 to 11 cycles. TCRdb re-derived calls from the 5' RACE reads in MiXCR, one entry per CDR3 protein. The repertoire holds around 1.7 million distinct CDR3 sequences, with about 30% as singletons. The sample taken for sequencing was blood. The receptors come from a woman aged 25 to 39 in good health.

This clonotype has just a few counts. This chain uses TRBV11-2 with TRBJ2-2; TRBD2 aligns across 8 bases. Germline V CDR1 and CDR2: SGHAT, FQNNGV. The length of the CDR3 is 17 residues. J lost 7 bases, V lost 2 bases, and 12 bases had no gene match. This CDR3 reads CASSLRPAGGRDGELFF. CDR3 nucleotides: TGTGCCAGCAGCTTACGACCGGCGGGAGGCCGGGACGGGGAGCTGTTTTTT.

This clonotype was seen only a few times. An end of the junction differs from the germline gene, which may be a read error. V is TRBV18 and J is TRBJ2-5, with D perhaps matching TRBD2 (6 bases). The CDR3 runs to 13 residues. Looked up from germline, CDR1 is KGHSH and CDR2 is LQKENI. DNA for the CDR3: TGTGCCAGCCCACCCCAAGCGGGAGAGACCCAGTACTTC. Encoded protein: CASPPQAGETQYF.

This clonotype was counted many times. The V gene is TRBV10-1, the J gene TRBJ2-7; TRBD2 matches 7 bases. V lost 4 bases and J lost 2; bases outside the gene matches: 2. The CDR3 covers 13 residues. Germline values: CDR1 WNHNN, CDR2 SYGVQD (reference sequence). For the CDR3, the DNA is TGCGCCAGCAGTGGCGGGAGAGCCTACGAGCAGTACTTC. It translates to CASSGGRAYEQYF.

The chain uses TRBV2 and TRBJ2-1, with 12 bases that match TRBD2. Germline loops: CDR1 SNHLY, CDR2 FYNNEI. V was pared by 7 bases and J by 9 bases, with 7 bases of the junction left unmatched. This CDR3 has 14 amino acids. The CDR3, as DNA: TGTGCCAGCACCCCTAGCGGGGGGGCCAGTGAGCAGTTCTTC. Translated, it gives CASTPSGGASEQFF.

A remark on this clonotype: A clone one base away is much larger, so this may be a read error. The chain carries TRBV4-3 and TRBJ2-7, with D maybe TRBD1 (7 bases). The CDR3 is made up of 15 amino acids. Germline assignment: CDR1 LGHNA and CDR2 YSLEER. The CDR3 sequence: CAGSQGNTGEDEQYF. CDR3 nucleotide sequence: TGCGCCGGCAGCCAAGGAAACACAGGGGAGGACGAGCAGTACTTC.

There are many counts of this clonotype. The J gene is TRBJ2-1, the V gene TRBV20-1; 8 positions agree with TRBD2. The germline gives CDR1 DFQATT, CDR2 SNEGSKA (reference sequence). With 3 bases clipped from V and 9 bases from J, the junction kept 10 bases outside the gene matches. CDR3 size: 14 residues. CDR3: CSASVIAGSPEQFF. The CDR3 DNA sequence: TGCAGTGCTAGTGTAATAGCGGGATCCCCTGAGCAGTTCTTC.

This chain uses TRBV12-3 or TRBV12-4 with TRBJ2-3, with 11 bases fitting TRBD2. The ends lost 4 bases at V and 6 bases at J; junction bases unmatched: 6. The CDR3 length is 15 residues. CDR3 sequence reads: CASSSQLAGVDTQYF. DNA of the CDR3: TGTGCCAGCAGTTCCCAACTAGCGGGAGTTGATACGCAGTATTTT.

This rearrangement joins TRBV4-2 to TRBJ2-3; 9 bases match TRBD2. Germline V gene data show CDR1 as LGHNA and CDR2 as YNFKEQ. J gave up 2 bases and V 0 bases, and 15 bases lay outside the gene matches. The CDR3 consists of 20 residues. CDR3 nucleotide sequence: TGTGCCAGCAGCCAAGATCCCGACTTAGCGGGAGTTATCTCCACAGATACGCAGTATTTT. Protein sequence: CASSQDPDLAGVISTDTQYF.

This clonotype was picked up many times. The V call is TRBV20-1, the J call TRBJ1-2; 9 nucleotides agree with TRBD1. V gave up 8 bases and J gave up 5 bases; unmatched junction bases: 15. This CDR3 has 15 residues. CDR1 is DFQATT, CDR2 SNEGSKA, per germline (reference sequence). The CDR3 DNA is TGCAGTATCATCCCCCCGGGACAGGGTGTTTATGGCTACACCTTC. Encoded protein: CSIIPPGQGVYGYTF.

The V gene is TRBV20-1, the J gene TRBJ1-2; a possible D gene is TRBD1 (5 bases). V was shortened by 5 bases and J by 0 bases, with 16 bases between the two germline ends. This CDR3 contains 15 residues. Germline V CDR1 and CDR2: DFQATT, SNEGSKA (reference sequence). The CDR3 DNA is TGCAGTGCTGGGGGACGAGGGAAAACTAACTATGGCTACACCTTC. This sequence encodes CSAGGRGKTNYGYTF.

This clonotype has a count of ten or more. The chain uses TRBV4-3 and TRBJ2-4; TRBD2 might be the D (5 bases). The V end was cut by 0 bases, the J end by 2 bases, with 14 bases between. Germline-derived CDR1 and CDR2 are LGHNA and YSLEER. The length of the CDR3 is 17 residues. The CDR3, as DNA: TGCGCCAGCAGCCAAGATTGGGGTGGGAGCCCCAAAAACATTCAGTACTTC. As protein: CASSQDWGGSPKNIQYF.

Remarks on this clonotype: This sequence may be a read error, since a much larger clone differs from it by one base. This chain's CDR3 is CASSEGDRGKNIRYF. CDR3 DNA: TGTGCCAGCAGCGAGGGGGACAGGGGCAAAAACATTCGGTACTTC. The chain carries TRBV9 and TRBJ2-4; TRBD1 matches at 10 bases. This CDR3 contains 15 residues. The germline gives CDR1 SGDLS, CDR2 YYNGEE.

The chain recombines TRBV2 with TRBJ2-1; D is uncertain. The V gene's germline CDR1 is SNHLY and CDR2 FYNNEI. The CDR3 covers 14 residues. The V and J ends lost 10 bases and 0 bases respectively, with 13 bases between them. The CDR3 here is CATPDASSYNEQFF. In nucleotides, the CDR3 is TGTGCCACCCCAGACGCAAGCTCCTACAATGAGCAGTTCTTC.

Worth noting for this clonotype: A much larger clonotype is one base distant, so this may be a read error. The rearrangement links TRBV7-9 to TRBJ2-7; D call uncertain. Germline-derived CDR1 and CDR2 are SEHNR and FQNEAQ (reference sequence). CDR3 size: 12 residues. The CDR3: CASSLLSDERYF. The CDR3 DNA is TGTGCCAGCAGCTTATTGTCTGACGAGCGGTACTTC.

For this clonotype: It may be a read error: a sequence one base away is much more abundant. In nucleotides, the CDR3 is TGTGCCAGCAGCTTGGCGGTGCGGGAGGCTTCTGACAATGAGCAGTACTTC. Protein sequence: CASSLAVREASDNEQYF. This sequence joins TRBV5-6 and TRBJ2-4; TRBD2 aligns across 8 bases. This CDR3 has 17 amino acids. V shed 0 bases and J 13 bases; nucleotides not matched to a gene: 18. Germline V gene data show CDR1 as SGHDT and CDR2 as YYEEEE.

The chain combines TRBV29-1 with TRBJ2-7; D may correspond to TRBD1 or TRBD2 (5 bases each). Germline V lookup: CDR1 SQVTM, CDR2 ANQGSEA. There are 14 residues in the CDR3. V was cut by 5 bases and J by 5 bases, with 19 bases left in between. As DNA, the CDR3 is TGCAGCGTTAGGAACCGGGCAGGGAGAAACGAGCAGTACTTC. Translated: CSVRNRAGRNEQYF.

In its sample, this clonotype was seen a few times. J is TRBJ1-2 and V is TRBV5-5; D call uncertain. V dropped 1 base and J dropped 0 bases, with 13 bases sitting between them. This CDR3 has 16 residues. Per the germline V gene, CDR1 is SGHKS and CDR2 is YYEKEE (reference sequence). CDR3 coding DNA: TGTGCCAGCAGCTTGCCCGGCGGTCTACCTAACTATGGCTACACCTTC. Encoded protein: CASSLPGGLPNYGYTF.

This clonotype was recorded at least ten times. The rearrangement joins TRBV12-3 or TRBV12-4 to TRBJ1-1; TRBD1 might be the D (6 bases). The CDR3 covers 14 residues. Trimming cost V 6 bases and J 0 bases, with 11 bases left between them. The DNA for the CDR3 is TGTGCCAGCAGCCTCAGGACAGTGAACACTGAAGCTTTCTTT. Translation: CASSLRTVNTEAFF.

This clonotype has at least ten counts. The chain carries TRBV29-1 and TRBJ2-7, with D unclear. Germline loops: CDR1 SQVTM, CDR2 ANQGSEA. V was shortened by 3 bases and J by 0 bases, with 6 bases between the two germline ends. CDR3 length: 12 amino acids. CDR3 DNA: TGCAGCGTTGAGGGCACCTCCTACGAGCAGTACTTC. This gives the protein CSVEGTSYEQYF.

The CDR3 loop reads CSARDLETGHNEQYF. The CDR3 DNA reads TGCAGTGCTAGAGATCTAGAGACAGGGCATAACGAGCAGTACTTC. The chain joins TRBV20-1 to TRBJ2-7; 7 nucleotides agree with TRBD1. Germline CDR1 is DFQATT and CDR2 is SNEGSKA (reference sequence). V lost 0 bases, J lost 5 bases, and 10 bases stayed unmatched. This CDR3 contains 15 residues.

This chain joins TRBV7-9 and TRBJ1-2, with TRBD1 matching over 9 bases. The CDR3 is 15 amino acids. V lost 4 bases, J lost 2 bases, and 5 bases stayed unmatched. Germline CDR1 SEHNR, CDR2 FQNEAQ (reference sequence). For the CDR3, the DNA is TGTGCCAGCAGCTCGTGGGACAGGGTCAACTATGGCTACACCTTC. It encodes CASSSWDRVNYGYTF.

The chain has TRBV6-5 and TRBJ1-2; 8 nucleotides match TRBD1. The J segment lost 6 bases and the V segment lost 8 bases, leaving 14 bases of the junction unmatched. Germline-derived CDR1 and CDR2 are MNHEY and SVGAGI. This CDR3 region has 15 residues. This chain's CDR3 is CASALNSQGAHGYTF. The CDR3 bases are TGTGCCAGCGCTCTTAATTCGCAGGGGGCGCATGGCTACACCTTC.

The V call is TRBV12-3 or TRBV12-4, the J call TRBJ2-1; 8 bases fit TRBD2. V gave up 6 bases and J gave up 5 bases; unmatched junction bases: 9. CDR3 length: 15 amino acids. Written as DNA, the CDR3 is TGTGCCAGCAGCGTCCCGGGGGGGTTCAACAATGAGCAGTTCTTC. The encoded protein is CASSVPGGFNNEQFF.

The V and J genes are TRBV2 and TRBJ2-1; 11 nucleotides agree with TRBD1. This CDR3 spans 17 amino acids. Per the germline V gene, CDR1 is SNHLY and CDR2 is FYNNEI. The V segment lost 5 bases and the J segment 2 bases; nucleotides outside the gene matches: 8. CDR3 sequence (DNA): TGTGCCAGCAGTATCCCCCGGGACAGGGGGACCTACAATGAGCAGTTCTTC. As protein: CASSIPRDRGTYNEQFF.

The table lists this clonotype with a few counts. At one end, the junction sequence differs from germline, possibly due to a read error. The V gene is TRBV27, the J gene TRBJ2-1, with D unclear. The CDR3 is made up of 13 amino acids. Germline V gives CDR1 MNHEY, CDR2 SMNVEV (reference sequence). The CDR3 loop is CAGSLPSSNEQFF. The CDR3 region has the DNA TGTGCCGGCAGTTTACCCTCTTCCAATGAGCAGTTCTTC.